This is a list of T cell receptor beta chains from one sample in a study of identical twins. From the 5' RACE reads, TCRdb called clonotypes with MiXCR, one entry per CDR3 protein. Among 750,000 to 950,000 distinct CDR3 sequences, 9% to 15% were seen once, and the ten largest hold around 1.5%. The same sample was also used in a study of yellow fever vaccine responses in identical twins.

Sequenced input: PBMCs. Receptors originate from a woman aged 18 to 35 in good health. Both conserved end residues are part of each CDR3. Fields, in order: clone size, D gene, J gene, V gene, CDR3 protein, CDR3 DNA. The D gene is left open where the match is weak. Expanded clones are given a class, and other clones once, few, many or no size at all.

few,TRBD1,TRBJ1-2,TRBV6-1,CASRSDRVEGYTF,TGTGCCAGCAGGTCGGACAGGGTTGAAGGCTACACCTTC
few,-,TRBJ2-1,TRBV9,CASSSNGLGAYEQFF,TGTGCCAGCAGCTCTAACGGATTGGGGGCCTATGAGCAGTTCTTC
few,-,TRBJ2-1,TRBV7-3,CASSPRGAPTEQFF,TGTGCCAGCAGCCCCCGGGGGGCCCCTACTGAGCAGTTCTTC
few,TRBD1,TRBJ1-1,TRBV24-1,CATTSTGEKGTEAFF,TGTGCCACCACCTCGACAGGGGAGAAGGGCACTGAAGCTTTCTTT
many,-,TRBJ2-2,TRBV3-1,CASSPGRGNTGELFF,TGTGCCAGCAGCCCGGGCAGGGGGAACACCGGGGAGCTGTTTTTT
-,TRBD1,TRBJ2-5,TRBV6-1,CASSEWGRGPQETQYF,TGTGCCAGCAGTGAATGGGGCAGGGGGCCCCAAGAGACCCAGTACTTC
once,-,TRBJ1-2,TRBV6-5,CASSNNRAMYNYGYTF,TGTGCCAGCAGTAACAACCGGGCCATGTATAACTATGGCTACACCTTC
-,-,TRBJ1-2,TRBV29-1,CSVGVWRGEQGRFYGYTF,TGCAGCGTTGGAGTGTGGCGCGGTGAACAGGGCAGGTTTTATGGCTACACCTTC
-,TRBD2,TRBJ2-5,TRBV12-3/TRBV12-4,CARDTGLAGEETQYF,TGTGCCAGAGATACGGGACTAGCGGGGGAAGAGACCCAGTACTTC
-,-,TRBJ2-5,TRBV28,CASSRTGLNQETQYF,TGTGCCAGCAGTAGGACGGGACTGAACCAAGAGACCCAGTACTTC
-,-,TRBJ1-2,TRBV12-3/TRBV12-4,CASSLGATVTYGYTF,TGTGCCAGCAGTTTAGGAGCTACAGTAACCTATGGCTACACCTTC
-,-,TRBJ1-1,TRBV6-5,CASKGAVGAFF,TGTGCCAGCAAGGGCGCAGTCGGAGCTTTCTTT
-,-,TRBJ1-1,TRBV5-1,CASSLGGAGSEAFF,TGCGCCAGCAGCTTGGGAGGGGCTGGCTCTGAAGCTTTCTTT